This is a list of T cell receptor beta chains from one sample in a study of shared clonotypes between healthy human individuals. Sequenced by immunoSEQ multiplex PCR; TCRdb stores in-frame clones only, minus some. The sample holds around 2,100,000 clones, roughly 95% seen once. The sample consisted of naive CD8+ T cells sorted from blood. These TCRs come from a young man in good health. Both conserved end residues are part of each CDR3. D genes are given only for firm matches. Clone size, where shown, is once, few, many, or a class for clones that have expanded.

clone size	D gene	V gene	J gene	CDR3 DNA	CDR3 protein
.	TRBD1	TRBV28	TRBJ2-2	TGTGCCAGCCGGGACAGGGTTGTCGGGGAGCTGTTTTTT	CASRDRVVGELFF
.	TRBD2	TRBV6-6	TRBJ2-7	TGTGCCAGCAGCCTAAACGGACTAGCGGTAGCCCAGCAGTACTTC	CASSLNGLAVAQQYF
.	.	TRBV6-5	TRBJ1-1	TGTGCCAGCAGTTACGGCGTCCACGCTGAAGCTTTCTTT	CASSYGVHAEAFF
.	.	TRBV7-9	TRBJ1-2	TGTGCCAGCAGCTCCATAGCCGGGCCAAGGGAAGGCTACACCTTC	CASSSIAGPREGYTF
once	.	TRBV10-1	TRBJ2-1	TGCGCCAGCAGTCTAGAAACCGGGACCTACAATGAGCAGTTCTTC	CASSLETGTYNEQFF
.	TRBD1	TRBV6-5	TRBJ2-7	TGTGCCAGCAGTTACGGGACAGGGGGGAGCGAGCAGTACTTC	CASSYGTGGSEQYF
.	.	TRBV11-2	TRBJ1-2	TGTGCCAGCAGCTTCGGCCAGACTAAATCCTATGGCTACACCTTC	CASSFGQTKSYGYTF
.	TRBD2	TRBV2	TRBJ2-3	TGTGCCAGCAGTCCGGCTAGCGGGGGGGCAGATACGCAGTATTTT	CASSPASGGADTQYF
.	TRBD1	TRBV7-6	TRBJ2-7	TGTGCCAGCAGCCCGGGACAGGTTCCCGCCTACGAGCAGTACTTC	CASSPGQVPAYEQYF
.	TRBD1	TRBV29-1	TRBJ2-7	TGCAGCGTCGCCGGGACAGGGTCCCACGTGGACTACGAGCAGTACTTC	CSVAGTGSHVDYEQYF
.	.	TRBV5-1	TRBJ2-5	TGCGCCAGCAGCTGGTACGGAGACCAAGAGACCCAGTACTTC	CASSWYGDQETQYF
.	.	TRBV4-1	TRBJ2-1	TGCGCCAGCAGCCAAGGGGGGGGCCACATTTCCTACAATGAGCAGTTCTTC	CASSQGGGHISYNEQFF
.	TRBD1	TRBV4-3	TRBJ1-2	TGCGCCAGCAGCTCGGGACAGGGATTATATGGCTACACCTTC	CASSSGQGLYGYTF
.	TRBD2	TRBV30	TRBJ2-1	TGTGCCTGGACCGGGGGGTGGAATGAGCAGTTCTTC	CAWTGGWNEQFF
.	.	TRBV5-6	TRBJ1-1	TGTGCCACCCATAAGGGTGCTGAAGCTTTCTTT	CATHKGAEAFF
.	TRBD2	TRBV5-1	TRBJ2-7	TGCGCCAGCAGCCCCGACGGGGGGAACGAGCAGTACTTC	CASSPDGGNEQYF